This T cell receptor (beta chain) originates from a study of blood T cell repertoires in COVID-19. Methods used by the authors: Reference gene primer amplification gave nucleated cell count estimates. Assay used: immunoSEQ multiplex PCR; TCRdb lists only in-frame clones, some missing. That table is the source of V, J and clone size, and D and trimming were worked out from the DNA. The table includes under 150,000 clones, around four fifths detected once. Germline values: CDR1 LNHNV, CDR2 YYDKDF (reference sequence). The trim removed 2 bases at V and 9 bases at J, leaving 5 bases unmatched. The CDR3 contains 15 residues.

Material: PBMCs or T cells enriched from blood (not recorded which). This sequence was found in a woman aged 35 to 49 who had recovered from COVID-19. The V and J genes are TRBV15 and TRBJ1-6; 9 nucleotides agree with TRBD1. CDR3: CATSRHRGLGSPLHF. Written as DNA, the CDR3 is TGTGCCACCAGCAGACACAGGGGGCTCGGTTCACCCCTCCACTTT.